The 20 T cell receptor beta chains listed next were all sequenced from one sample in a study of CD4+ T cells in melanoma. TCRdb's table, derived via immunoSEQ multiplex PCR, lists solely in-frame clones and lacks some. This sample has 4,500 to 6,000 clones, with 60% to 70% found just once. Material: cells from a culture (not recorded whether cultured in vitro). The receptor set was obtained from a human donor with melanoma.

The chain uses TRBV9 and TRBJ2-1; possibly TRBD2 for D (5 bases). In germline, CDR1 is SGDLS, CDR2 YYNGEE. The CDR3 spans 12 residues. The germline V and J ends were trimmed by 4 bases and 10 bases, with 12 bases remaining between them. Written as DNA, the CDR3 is TGTGCCAGCAGCCCCAACTCGGGGGAGCAGTTCTTC. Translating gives CASSPNSGEQFF.

The CDR3: CASSQSTGVRDQYF. The CDR3 DNA sequence: TGTGCCAGCAGTCAGAGTACAGGGGTCCGGGATCAGTACTTC. The gene calls are TRBV2 and TRBJ2-7, with 7 bases fitting TRBD1. With V trimmed by 5 bases and J by 10 bases, 14 bases remained unmatched. The CDR3 is 14 residues long. The germline CDR1 and CDR2 sequences are SNHLY and FYNNEI.

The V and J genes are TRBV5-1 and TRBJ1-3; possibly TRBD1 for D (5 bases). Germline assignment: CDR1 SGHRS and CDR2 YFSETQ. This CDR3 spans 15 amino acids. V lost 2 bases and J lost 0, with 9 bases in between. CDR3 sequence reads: CASSFAGTSGNTIYF. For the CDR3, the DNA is TGCGCCAGCAGCTTCGCAGGGACCTCTGGAAACACCATATATTTT.

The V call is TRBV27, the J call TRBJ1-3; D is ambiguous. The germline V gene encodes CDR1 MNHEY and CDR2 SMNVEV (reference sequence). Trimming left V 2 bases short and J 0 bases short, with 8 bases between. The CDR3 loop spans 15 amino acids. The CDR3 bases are TGTGCCAGCAGTTTAACCAGTAGCTCTGGAAACACCATATATTTT. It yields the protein CASSLTSSSGNTIYF.

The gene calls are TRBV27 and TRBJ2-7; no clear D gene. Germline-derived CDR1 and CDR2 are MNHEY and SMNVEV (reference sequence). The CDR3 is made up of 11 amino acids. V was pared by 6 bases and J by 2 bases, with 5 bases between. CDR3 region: CASRNAYEQYF. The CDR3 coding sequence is TGTGCCAGCAGGAACGCCTACGAGCAGTACTTC.

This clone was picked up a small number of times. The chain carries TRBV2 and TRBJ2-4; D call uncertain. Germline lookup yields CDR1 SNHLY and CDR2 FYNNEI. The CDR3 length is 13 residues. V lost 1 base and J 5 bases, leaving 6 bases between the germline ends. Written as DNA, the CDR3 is TGTGCCAGCAGTGAAGGGGCGGAAAACATTCAGTACTTC. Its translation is CASSEGAENIQYF. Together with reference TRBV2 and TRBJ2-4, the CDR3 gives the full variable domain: EPEVTQTPSHQVTQMGQEVILRCVPISNHLYFYWYRQILGQKVEFLVSFYNNEISEKSEIFDDQFSVERPDGSNFTLKIRSTKLEDSAMYFCASSEGAENIQYFGAGTRLSVL.

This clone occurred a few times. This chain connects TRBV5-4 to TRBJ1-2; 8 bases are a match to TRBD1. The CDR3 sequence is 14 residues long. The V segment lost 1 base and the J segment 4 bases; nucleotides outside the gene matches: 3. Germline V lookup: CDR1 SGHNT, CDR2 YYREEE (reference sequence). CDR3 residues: CASSLQGAGYGYTF. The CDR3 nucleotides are TGTGCCAGCAGCTTGCAGGGGGCAGGCTATGGCTACACCTTC.

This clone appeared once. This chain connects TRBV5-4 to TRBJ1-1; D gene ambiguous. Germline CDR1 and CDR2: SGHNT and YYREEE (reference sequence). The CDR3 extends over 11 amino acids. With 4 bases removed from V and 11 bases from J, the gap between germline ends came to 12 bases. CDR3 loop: CASSTNSGAFF. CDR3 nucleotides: TGTGCCAGCAGCACGAACAGTGGGGCTTTCTTT.

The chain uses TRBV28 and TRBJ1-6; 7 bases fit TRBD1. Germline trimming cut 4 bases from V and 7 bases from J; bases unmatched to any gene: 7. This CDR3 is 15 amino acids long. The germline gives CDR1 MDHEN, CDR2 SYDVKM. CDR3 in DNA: TGTGCCAGCAGTTCAATTGGACAGGAGAATTCACCCCTCCACTTT. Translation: CASSSIGQENSPLHF.

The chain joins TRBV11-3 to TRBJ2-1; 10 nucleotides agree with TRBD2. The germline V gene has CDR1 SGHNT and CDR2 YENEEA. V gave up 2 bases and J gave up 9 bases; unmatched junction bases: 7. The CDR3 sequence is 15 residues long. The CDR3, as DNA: TGTGCCAGCAGCTTATCGAGCGGGGGGGCGAGTGAGCAGTTCTTC. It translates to CASSLSSGGASEQFF.

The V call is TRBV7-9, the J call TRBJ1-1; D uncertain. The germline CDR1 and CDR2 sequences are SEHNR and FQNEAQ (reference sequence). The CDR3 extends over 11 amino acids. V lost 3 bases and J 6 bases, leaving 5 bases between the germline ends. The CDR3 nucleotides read TGTGCCAGCAGCTTCGCCGCTGAAGCTTTCTTT. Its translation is CASSFAAEAFF.

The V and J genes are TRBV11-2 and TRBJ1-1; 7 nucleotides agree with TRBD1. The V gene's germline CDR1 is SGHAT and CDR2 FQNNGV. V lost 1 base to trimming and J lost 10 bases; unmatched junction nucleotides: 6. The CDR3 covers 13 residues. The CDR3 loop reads CASSLVFDRAAFF. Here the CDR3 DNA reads TGTGCCAGCAGCTTAGTCTTCGACAGGGCAGCTTTCTTT.

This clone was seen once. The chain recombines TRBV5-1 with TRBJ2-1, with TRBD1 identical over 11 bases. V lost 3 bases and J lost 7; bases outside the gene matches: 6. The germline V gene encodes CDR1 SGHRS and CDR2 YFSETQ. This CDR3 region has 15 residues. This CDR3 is CASSSPDRGQNEQFF. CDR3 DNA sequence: TGCGCCAGCAGCTCCCCGGACAGGGGGCAAAATGAGCAGTTCTTC.

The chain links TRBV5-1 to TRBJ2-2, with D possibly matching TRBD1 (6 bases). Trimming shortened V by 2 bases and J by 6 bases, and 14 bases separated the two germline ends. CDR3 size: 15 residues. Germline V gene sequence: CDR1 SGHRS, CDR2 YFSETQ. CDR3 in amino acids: CASSLHQGRAGELFF. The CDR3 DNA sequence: TGCGCCAGCAGCTTACATCAGGGGCGCGCCGGGGAGCTGTTTTTT.

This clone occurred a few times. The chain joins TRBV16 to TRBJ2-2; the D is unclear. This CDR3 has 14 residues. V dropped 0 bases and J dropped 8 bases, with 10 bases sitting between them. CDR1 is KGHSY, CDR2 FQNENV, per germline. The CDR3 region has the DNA TGTGCCAGCAGCCAATCCCACACCTCAGGGGAGCTGTTTTTT. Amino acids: CASSQSHTSGELFF.

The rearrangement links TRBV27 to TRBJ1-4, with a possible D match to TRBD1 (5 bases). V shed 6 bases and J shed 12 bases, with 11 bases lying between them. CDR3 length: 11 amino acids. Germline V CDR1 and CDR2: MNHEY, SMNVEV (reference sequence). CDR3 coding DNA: TGTGCCAGCAGATCCGGGACTGAACTGTTTTTT. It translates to CASRSGTELFF.

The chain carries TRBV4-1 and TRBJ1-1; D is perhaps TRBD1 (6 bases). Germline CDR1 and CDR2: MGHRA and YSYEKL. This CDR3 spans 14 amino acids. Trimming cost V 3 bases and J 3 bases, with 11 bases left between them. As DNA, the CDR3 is TGCGCCAGCAGCCACCCTACAGGGTACACTGAAGCTTTCTTT. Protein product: CASSHPTGYTEAFF.

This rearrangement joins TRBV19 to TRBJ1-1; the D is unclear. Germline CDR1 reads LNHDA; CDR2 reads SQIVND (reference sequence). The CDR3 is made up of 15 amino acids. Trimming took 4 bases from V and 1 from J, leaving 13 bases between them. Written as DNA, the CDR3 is TGTGCCAGTAGTAAAAGACCCGAGACGAACACTGAAGCTTTCTTT. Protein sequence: CASSKRPETNTEAFF.

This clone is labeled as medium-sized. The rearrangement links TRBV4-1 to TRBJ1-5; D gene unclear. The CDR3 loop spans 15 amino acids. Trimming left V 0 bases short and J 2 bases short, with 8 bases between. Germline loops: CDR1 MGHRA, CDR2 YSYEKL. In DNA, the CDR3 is TGCGCCAGCAGCCAAGAGGCGCCGGGCAATCAGCCCCAGCATTTT. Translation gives CASSQEAPGNQPQHF.

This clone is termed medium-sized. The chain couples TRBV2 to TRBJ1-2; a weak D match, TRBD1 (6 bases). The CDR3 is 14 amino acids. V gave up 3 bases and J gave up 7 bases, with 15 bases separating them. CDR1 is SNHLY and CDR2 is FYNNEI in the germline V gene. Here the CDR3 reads CASSEDLRGGGYTF. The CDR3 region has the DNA TGTGCCAGCAGTGAGGACCTAAGAGGGGGTGGCTACACCTTC.